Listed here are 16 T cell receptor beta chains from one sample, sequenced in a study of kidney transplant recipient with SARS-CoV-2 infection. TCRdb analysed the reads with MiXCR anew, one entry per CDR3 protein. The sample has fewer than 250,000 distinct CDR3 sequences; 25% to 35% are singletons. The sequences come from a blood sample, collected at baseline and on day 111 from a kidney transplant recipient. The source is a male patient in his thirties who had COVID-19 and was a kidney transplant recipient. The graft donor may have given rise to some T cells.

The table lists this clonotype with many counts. CDR3 nucleotide sequence: TGTGCTAGTGGTTTTTGGCAGACCTTGACCACCGGGGAGCTGTTTTTT. It yields the protein CASGFWQTLTTGELFF. V usage is TRBV12-5 and J usage is TRBJ2-2; D gene ambiguous. Trimming cost V 3 bases and J 4 bases, with 15 bases left between them. CDR1 LGHNT and CDR2 FRNRAP come from the germline V gene. This CDR3 spans 16 amino acids.

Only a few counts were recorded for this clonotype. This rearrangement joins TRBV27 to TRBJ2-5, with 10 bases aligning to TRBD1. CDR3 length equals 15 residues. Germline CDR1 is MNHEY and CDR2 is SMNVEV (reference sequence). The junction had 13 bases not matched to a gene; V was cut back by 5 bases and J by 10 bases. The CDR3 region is CASSQRGTGVRDQYF. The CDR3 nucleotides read TGTGCCAGCAGTCAAAGGGGGACAGGGGTAAGGGACCAGTACTTC.

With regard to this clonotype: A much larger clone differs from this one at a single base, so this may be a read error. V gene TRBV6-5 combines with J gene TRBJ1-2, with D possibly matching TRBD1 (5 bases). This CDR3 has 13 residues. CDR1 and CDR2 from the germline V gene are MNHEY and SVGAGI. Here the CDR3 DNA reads TGTGCCAGCAGCCCTGGGGGTAACTATGGCTTCACCTTC. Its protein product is CASSPGGNYGFTF.

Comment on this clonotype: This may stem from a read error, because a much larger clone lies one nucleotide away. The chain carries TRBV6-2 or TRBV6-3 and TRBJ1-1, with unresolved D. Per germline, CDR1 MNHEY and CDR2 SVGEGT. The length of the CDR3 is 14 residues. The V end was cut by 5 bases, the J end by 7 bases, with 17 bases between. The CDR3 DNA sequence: TGTGCCAGCAGTCCCTTGGGCAGGAAGGTTGAAGCTTTCTTT. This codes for CASSPLGRKVEAFF.

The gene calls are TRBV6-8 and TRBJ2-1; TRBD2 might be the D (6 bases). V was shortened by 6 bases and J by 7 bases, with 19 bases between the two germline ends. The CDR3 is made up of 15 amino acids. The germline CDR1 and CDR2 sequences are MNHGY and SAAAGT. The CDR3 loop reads CASSPSYCGMNEQFF. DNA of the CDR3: TGTGCCAGCAGCCCCTCCTACTGCGGGATGAATGAGCAGTTCTTC.

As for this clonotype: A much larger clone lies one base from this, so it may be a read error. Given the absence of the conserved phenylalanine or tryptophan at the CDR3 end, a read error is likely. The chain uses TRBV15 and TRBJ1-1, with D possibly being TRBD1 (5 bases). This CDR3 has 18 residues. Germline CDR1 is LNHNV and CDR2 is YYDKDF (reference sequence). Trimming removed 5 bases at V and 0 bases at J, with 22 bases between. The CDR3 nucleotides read TGTGCCACCAGCGTCACAGGCGCAGCTTTATATTTGAACACTGAAGCTTTCTCT. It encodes CATSVTGAALYLNTEAFS.

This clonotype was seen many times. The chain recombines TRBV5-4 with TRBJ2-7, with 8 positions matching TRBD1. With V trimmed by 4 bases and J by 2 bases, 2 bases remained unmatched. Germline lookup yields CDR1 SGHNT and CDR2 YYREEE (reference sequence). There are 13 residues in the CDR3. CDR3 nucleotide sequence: TGTGCCAGCAGCCGACAGGGGCCCTACGAGCAGTACTTC. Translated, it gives CASSRQGPYEQYF.

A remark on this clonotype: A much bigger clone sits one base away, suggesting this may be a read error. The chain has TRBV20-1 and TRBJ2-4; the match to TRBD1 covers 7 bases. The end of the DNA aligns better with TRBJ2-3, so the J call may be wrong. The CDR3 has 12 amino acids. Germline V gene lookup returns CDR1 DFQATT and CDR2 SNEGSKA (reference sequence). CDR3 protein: CSARKGAGTQYF. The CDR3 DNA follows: TGCAGTGCTAGAAAGGGGGCAGGTACGCAGTATTTT.

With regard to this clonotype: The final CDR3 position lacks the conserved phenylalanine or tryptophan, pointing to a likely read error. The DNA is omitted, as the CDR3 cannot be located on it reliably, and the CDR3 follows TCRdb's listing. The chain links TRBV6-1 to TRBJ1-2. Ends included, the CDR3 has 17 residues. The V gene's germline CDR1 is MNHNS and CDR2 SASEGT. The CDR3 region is CASSKHDSMRKTYGYSL.

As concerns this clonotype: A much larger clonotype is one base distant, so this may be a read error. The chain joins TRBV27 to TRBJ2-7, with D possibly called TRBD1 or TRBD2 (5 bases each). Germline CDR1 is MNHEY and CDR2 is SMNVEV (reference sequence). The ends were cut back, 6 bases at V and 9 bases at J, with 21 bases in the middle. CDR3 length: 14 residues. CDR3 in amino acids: CASSRVEPGSGQYF. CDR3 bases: TGTGCCAGCAGCAGGGTCGAGCCGGGGTCGGGGCAGTACTTC.

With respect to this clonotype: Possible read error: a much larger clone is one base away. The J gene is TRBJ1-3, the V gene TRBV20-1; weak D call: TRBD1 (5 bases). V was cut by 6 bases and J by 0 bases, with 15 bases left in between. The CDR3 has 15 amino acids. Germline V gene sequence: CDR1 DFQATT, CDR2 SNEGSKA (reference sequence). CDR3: CSANKGPGSGNTIYF. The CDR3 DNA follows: TGCAGTGCCAACAAGGGACCCGGCTCTGGAAACACCATATATTTT.

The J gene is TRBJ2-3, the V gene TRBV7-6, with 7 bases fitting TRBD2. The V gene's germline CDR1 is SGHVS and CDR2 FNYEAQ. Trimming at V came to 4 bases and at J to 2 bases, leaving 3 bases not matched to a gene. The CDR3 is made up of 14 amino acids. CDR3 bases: TGTGCCAGCAGCTCGGGGGGTAACACAGATACGCAGTATTTT. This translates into CASSSGGNTDTQYF.

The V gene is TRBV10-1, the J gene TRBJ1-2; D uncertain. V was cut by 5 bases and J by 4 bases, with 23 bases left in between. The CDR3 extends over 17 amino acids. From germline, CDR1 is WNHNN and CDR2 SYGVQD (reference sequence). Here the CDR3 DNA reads TGCGCCAGCAGTACAAGCGTAAGACCGCGAAAGACCTATGGCTACACCTTC. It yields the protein CASSTSVRPRKTYGYTF.

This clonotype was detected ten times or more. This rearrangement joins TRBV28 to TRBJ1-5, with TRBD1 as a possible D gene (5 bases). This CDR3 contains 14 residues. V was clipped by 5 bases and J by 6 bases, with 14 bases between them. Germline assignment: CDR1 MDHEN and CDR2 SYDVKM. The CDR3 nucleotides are TGTGCCAGCAGTCTACGACAGAGCTTTCAGCCCCAGCATTTT. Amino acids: CASSLRQSFQPQHF.

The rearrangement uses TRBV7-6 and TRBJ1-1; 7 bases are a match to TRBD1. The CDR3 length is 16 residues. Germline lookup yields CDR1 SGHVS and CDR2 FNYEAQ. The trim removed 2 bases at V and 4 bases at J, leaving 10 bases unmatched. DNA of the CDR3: TGTGCCAGCAGCTTACCTATCACAGGGGCGAGCACTGAAGCTTTCTTT. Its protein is CASSLPITGASTEAFF. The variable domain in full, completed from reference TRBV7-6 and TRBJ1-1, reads GAGVSQSPRYKVTKRGQDVALRCDPISGHVSLYWYRQALGQGPEFLTYFNYEAQQDKSGLPNDRFSAERPEGSISTLTIQRTEQRDSAMYRCASSLPITGASTEAFFGQGTRLTVV.

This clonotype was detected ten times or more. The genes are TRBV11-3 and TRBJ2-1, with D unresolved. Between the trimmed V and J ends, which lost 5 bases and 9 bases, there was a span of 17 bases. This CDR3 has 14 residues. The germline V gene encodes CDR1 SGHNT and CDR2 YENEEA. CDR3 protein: CASSPLRGSTEQFF. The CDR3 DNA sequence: TGTGCCAGCAGCCCCCTACGAGGTTCAACTGAGCAGTTCTTC.